This TCR beta chain appears in the sequencing data of a study of identical twins. Overall study findings and caveats: Zero-insertion analyses could be partly confounded by invariant MAIT and iNKT cells.

About this clonotype: The target antigen is unknown.

TCRdb reanalysed the 5' RACE reads using MiXCR and keeps one entry per CDR3 protein. This sample yields roughly 690,000 distinct CDR3 sequences, of which 20% to 25% are seen a single time; roughly 4% belongs to the top ten. Looked up from germline, CDR1 is MNHNS and CDR2 is SASEGT. The CDR3 loop spans 13 amino acids. Trimming cost V 2 bases and J 1 base, with 6 bases left between them. The data also belong to a second study, concerning T cells expressing NK-cell markers.

The receptor was derived from a woman between 18 and 29 years old in good health. The rearrangement uses TRBV6-1 and TRBJ2-7; D not resolved. The sample consisted of PBMCs. CDR3 sequence: CASSEQRSYEQYF. The CDR3 DNA follows: TGTGCCAGCAGTGAACAAAGGTCCTACGAGCAGTACTTC.